This is a list of T cell receptor beta chains from one sample in a study of response to subunit inactivated influenza vaccine. TCRdb reprocessed the RT-PCR reads with MiXCR, giving one entry per CDR3 protein. The table lists 710,000 or so distinct CDR3 sequences, more than 15% of them singletons, with approximately 10% in the top ten. The sample consisted of PBMCs from blood, taken 11 to 12 days after vaccination. The receptor set was obtained from a man between 45 and 60 years old who received an inactivated influenza vaccine. The CDR3 runs from the conserved cysteine through the conserved F or W. The D gene is left open where the match is weak. Where a row states a size, it is once, few, many or the class of an expanded clone; other rows omit it.

abundance: NA
d_gene: NA
j_gene: TRBJ1-5
v_gene: TRBV3-1
CDR3aa: CASSQAGSDQPQHF
CDR3nt: TGTGCCAGCAGCCAAGCAGGGAGCGATCAGCCCCAGCATTTT

abundance: few
d_gene: NA
j_gene: TRBJ2-7
v_gene: TRBV29-1
CDR3aa: CSVSQGGEQYF
CDR3nt: TGCAGCGTTTCCCAGGGTGGTGAGCAGTACTTC

abundance: NA
d_gene: TRBD2
j_gene: TRBJ2-3
v_gene: TRBV7-9
CDR3aa: CASTVAGGGTDTQYF
CDR3nt: TGTGCCAGCACCGTAGCGGGAGGAGGAACAGATACGCAGTATTTT

abundance: few
d_gene: NA
j_gene: TRBJ2-3
v_gene: TRBV7-9
CDR3aa: CASRVLSTDTQYF
CDR3nt: TGTGCCAGCAGGGTTCTTTCCACAGATACGCAGTATTTT

abundance: NA
d_gene: NA
j_gene: TRBJ2-2
v_gene: TRBV7-9
CDR3aa: CASSLAPGISNTGELFF
CDR3nt: TGTGCCAGCAGCTTAGCGCCAGGGATTTCGAACACCGGGGAGCTGTTTTTT

abundance: few
d_gene: TRBD2
j_gene: TRBJ2-7
v_gene: TRBV20-1
CDR3aa: CSAPGLAGVSSYEQYF
CDR3nt: TGCAGTGCTCCCGGACTAGCGGGAGTGAGCTCCTACGAGCAGTACTTC

abundance: few
d_gene: NA
j_gene: TRBJ2-3
v_gene: TRBV21-1
CDR3aa: CASSKDVLGPAQYF
CDR3nt: TGTGCCAGCAGCAAAGATGTCTTGGGCCCCGCGCAGTATTTT

abundance: NA
d_gene: NA
j_gene: TRBJ2-2
v_gene: TRBV5-6
CDR3aa: CASSLGLIRKTGELFF
CDR3nt: TGTGCCAGCAGCTTGGGTCTTATCAGGAAAACCGGGGAGCTGTTTTTT

abundance: few
d_gene: NA
j_gene: TRBJ1-1
v_gene: TRBV5-1
CDR3aa: CASSLGHTNTEAFF
CDR3nt: TGCGCCAGCAGCCTGGGACATACGAACACTGAAGCTTTCTTT

abundance: NA
d_gene: TRBD2
j_gene: TRBJ2-1
v_gene: TRBV5-1
CDR3aa: CASSEGRGGHYNEQFF
CDR3nt: TGCGCCAGCAGCGAGGGCCGCGGGGGGCATTACAATGAGCAGTTCTTC

abundance: few
d_gene: TRBD2
j_gene: TRBJ2-3
v_gene: TRBV20-1
CDR3aa: CSASLRGVTDTQYF
CDR3nt: TGCAGTGCTAGTCTGCGGGGGGTCACAGATACGCAGTATTTT

abundance: few
d_gene: NA
j_gene: TRBJ2-5
v_gene: TRBV14
CDR3aa: CASSPNPRETQYF
CDR3nt: TGTGCCAGCAGCCCCAACCCTCGGGAGACCCAGTACTTC

abundance: NA
d_gene: NA
j_gene: TRBJ1-3
v_gene: TRBV6-5
CDR3aa: CASSYPGTGNTIYF
CDR3nt: TGTGCCAGCAGTTACCCGGGAACTGGAAACACCATATATTTT

abundance: NA
d_gene: NA
j_gene: TRBJ2-7
v_gene: TRBV5-1
CDR3aa: CASSSPTDRYGQQYF
CDR3nt: TGCGCCAGCAGCTCCCCTACCGACCGGTACGGTCAGCAGTACTTC

abundance: NA
d_gene: NA
j_gene: TRBJ2-6
v_gene: TRBV7-9
CDR3aa: CASSLLDTPLGRVLAF
CDR3nt: TGTGCCAGCAGTCTCCTGGACACCCCGCTTGGTCGCGTCCTGGCTTTC

abundance: many
d_gene: NA
j_gene: TRBJ2-5
v_gene: TRBV20-1
CDR3aa: CSAREAGQETQYF
CDR3nt: TGCAGTGCTAGAGAAGCGGGCCAAGAGACCCAGTACTTC

abundance: NA
d_gene: TRBD1
j_gene: TRBJ1-1
v_gene: TRBV11-2
CDR3aa: CASSQPRDRDNTEAFF
CDR3nt: TGTGCCAGCAGCCAACCACGAGACAGGGACAACACTGAAGCTTTCTTT

abundance: NA
d_gene: NA
j_gene: TRBJ1-1
v_gene: TRBV20-1
CDR3aa: CSAPAATKNTEAFF
CDR3nt: TGCAGTGCTCCCGCGGCGACAAAGAACACTGAAGCTTTCTTT

abundance: few
d_gene: TRBD2
j_gene: TRBJ2-5
v_gene: TRBV11-2
CDR3aa: CASSVVGGGLAWETQYF
CDR3nt: TGTGCCAGCAGCGTCGTAGGGGGTGGACTAGCGTGGGAGACCCAGTACTTC

abundance: NA
d_gene: NA
j_gene: TRBJ1-2
v_gene: TRBV4-1
CDR3aa: CASSQVTGGLGGYTF
CDR3nt: TGCGCCAGCAGCCAAGTTACGGGGGGGTTAGGTGGCTACACCTTC

abundance: NA
d_gene: NA
j_gene: TRBJ1-6
v_gene: TRBV6-1
CDR3aa: CASSEVGEGSPLHF
CDR3nt: TGTGCCAGCAGTGAAGTAGGGGAGGGGTCACCCCTCCACTTT

abundance: NA
d_gene: TRBD2
j_gene: TRBJ2-7
v_gene: TRBV12-3/TRBV12-4
CDR3aa: CASTKAGAAEQYF
CDR3nt: TGTGCCAGCACTAAAGCGGGAGCCGCCGAGCAGTACTTC

abundance: NA
d_gene: NA
j_gene: TRBJ1-5
v_gene: TRBV12-3/TRBV12-4
CDR3aa: CASTPSRYNQPQHF
CDR3nt: TGTGCCAGCACCCCAAGCAGATACAATCAGCCCCAGCATTTT

abundance: NA
d_gene: TRBD1
j_gene: TRBJ2-1
v_gene: TRBV5-1
CDR3aa: CASSLAQGINEQFF
CDR3nt: TGCGCCAGCAGCTTGGCACAGGGGATTAATGAGCAGTTCTTC

abundance: few
d_gene: TRBD1
j_gene: TRBJ1-1
v_gene: TRBV19
CDR3aa: CASGHRGMNTEAFF
CDR3nt: TGTGCCAGTGGTCACAGGGGGATGAACACTGAAGCTTTCTTT

abundance: NA
d_gene: TRBD1
j_gene: TRBJ2-5
v_gene: TRBV19
CDR3aa: CASSTPGQGRTQYF
CDR3nt: TGTGCCAGTAGTACACCGGGACAGGGGAGGACCCAGTACTTC

abundance: NA
d_gene: TRBD2
j_gene: TRBJ2-3
v_gene: TRBV6-2/TRBV6-3
CDR3aa: CASSNPGTSGRVAQYF
CDR3nt: TGTGCCAGCAGTAACCCCGGGACTAGCGGGAGGGTCGCGCAGTATTTT

abundance: NA
d_gene: NA
j_gene: TRBJ2-1
v_gene: TRBV7-3
CDR3aa: CASSAGLGQFF
CDR3nt: TGTGCCAGCAGCGCGGGTTTAGGGCAGTTCTTC

abundance: NA
d_gene: NA
j_gene: TRBJ1-4
v_gene: TRBV29-1
CDR3aa: CSVSPRGAGEKLFF
CDR3nt: TGCAGCGTTTCCCCACGGGGGGCTGGTGAAAAACTGTTTTTT

abundance: few
d_gene: NA
j_gene: TRBJ1-1
v_gene: TRBV6-2/TRBV6-3
CDR3aa: CASTHTGGRGTEAFF
CDR3nt: TGTGCCAGCACTCACACGGGGGGGCGCGGTACTGAAGCTTTCTTT

abundance: NA
d_gene: TRBD1
j_gene: TRBJ2-1
v_gene: TRBV5-1
CDR3aa: CASSTQQGVASEQFF
CDR3nt: TGCGCCAGCAGCACCCAACAGGGGGTTGCTAGTGAGCAGTTCTTC

abundance: NA
d_gene: TRBD2
j_gene: TRBJ2-5
v_gene: TRBV20-1
CDR3aa: CSARSTSGVSPQYF
CDR3nt: TGCAGTGCTAGGTCGACTAGCGGGGTCAGTCCCCAGTACTTC

abundance: few
d_gene: NA
j_gene: TRBJ2-7
v_gene: TRBV12-3/TRBV12-4
CDR3aa: CASSFSGFSYEQYF
CDR3nt: TGTGCCAGCAGTTTCAGCGGATTCTCCTACGAGCAGTACTTC

abundance: NA
d_gene: NA
j_gene: TRBJ1-1
v_gene: TRBV12-5
CDR3aa: CASGLVLGSTDGEAFF
CDR3nt: TGTGCTAGTGGTTTGGTATTGGGGTCTACGGATGGTGAAGCTTTCTTT

abundance: many
d_gene: NA
j_gene: TRBJ2-2
v_gene: TRBV19
CDR3aa: CASSDGRVKTGELFF
CDR3nt: TGTGCCAGTAGTGATGGCAGGGTGAAAACCGGGGAGCTGTTTTTT

abundance: few
d_gene: NA
j_gene: TRBJ2-3
v_gene: TRBV11-2
CDR3aa: CASSKGGATVDTQYF
CDR3nt: TGTGCCAGCAGTAAGGGGGGGGCAACGGTTGATACGCAGTATTTT

abundance: NA
d_gene: TRBD1
j_gene: TRBJ2-3
v_gene: TRBV20-1
CDR3aa: CSARLDRGDTQYF
CDR3nt: TGCAGTGCTAGACTTGACAGGGGGGATACGCAGTATTTT

abundance: few
d_gene: TRBD1
j_gene: TRBJ2-1
v_gene: TRBV15
CDR3aa: CATSRDIRRGQGYNEQFF
CDR3nt: TGTGCCACCAGCAGAGATATACGGCGGGGACAGGGCTACAATGAGCAGTTCTTC

abundance: few
d_gene: NA
j_gene: TRBJ2-7
v_gene: TRBV18
CDR3aa: CASSPPGQNPYEQYF
CDR3nt: TGTGCCAGCTCACCACCAGGACAGAATCCCTACGAGCAGTACTTC

abundance: many
d_gene: TRBD2
j_gene: TRBJ2-7
v_gene: TRBV29-1
CDR3aa: CSVEETSGDYEQYF
CDR3nt: TGCAGCGTTGAAGAGACTAGCGGGGACTACGAGCAGTACTTC

abundance: NA
d_gene: TRBD1
j_gene: TRBJ1-2
v_gene: TRBV4-3
CDR3aa: CASSHPVGQGTYGYTF
CDR3nt: TGCGCCAGCAGCCACCCCGTCGGACAGGGGACCTATGGCTACACCTTC

abundance: few
d_gene: NA
j_gene: TRBJ2-2
v_gene: TRBV10-3
CDR3aa: CAISGPPRGVDATGELFF
CDR3nt: TGTGCCATCAGTGGGCCGCCCAGGGGGGTAGATGCCACCGGGGAGCTGTTTTTT